The rows below give T cell receptor beta chains drawn from one sample of a study of T cell responses to AZD1222 COVID-19 vaccine. TCRdb keeps only in-frame clones here, not all; method: immunoSEQ multiplex PCR. The repertoire holds some 120,000 clones, with over 75% as singletons. The starting material was peripheral blood, obtained on day 0 of AZD1222 vaccination. These receptors were obtained from an adult in good health. The CDR3 runs from the conserved cysteine through the conserved F or W. The order of the fields is D gene, J gene, V gene, clone size, CDR3 DNA, CDR3 protein. A D gene is named only where the DNA matches it firmly. A clone size is listed for some rows: how often the clone was seen (once, few, many), or a class if it is expanded.

NA TRBJ2-2 TRBV5-1 NA TGCGCCAGCAGCTTGGCGGACTCTCTGTACACCGGGGAGCTGTTTTTT CASSLADSLYTGELFF
NA TRBJ2-4 TRBV18 NA TGTGCCAGCTCACCCACAGATGCCGGAGCCAAAAACATTCAGTACTTC CASSPTDAGAKNIQYF
NA TRBJ1-5 TRBV6-2/TRBV6-3 once TGTGCCAGCAGCTTCGGACAAGTTAGCAATCAGCCCCAGCATTTT CASSFGQVSNQPQHF
NA TRBJ1-6 TRBV14 NA TGTGCCAGCAGCCGAAGAGCCCTCTGGGAGAACTTCTATAATTCACCCCTCCACTTT CASSRRALWENFYNSPLHF
NA TRBJ2-5 TRBV10-2 NA TGCGCCAGCACGTACCAAGAGACCCAGTACTTC CASTYQETQYF
NA TRBJ2-3 TRBV18 NA TGTGCCAGCTCACCACCCATCGCGGCTTCAGATACGCAGTATTTT CASSPPIAASDTQYF
TRBD2 TRBJ2-7 TRBV27 NA TGTGCCAGCAGTGCCTTAGCGGGAGGGTCCTACGAGCAGTACTTC CASSALAGGSYEQYF
TRBD2 TRBJ2-5 TRBV7-9 NA TGTGCCAGCAGCTTAGGCCAACTAGCGGGAGTGGGGGAGACCCAGTACTTC CASSLGQLAGVGETQYF
NA TRBJ1-5 TRBV19 NA TGTGCCAGTAGTACTCACAGGGGCAATCAGCCCCAGCATTTT CASSTHRGNQPQHF
TRBD2 TRBJ2-7 TRBV20-1 NA TGCAGTGCTAGTCGCGGGAGTGGGTACGAGCAGTACTTC CSASRGSGYEQYF
NA TRBJ2-1 TRBV5-5 NA TGTGCCAGCAGCTTCGGGCGGGGGCCTTCCTACAATGAGCAGTTCTTC CASSFGRGPSYNEQFF
NA TRBJ1-4 TRBV7-6 NA TGTGCCAGCAGCTTAGCGGACGAGGGTGGAGAATATGAAAAACTGTTTTTT CASSLADEGGEYEKLFF
TRBD2 TRBJ2-1 TRBV15 NA TGTGCCACCAGCGCTAGCGGTACCCACAATGAGCAGTTCTTC CATSASGTHNEQFF
NA TRBJ2-7 TRBV10-3 NA TGTGCCATCAGCGTCGGGACGGTTAACGAGCAGTACTTC CAISVGTVNEQYF
NA TRBJ1-5 TRBV7-2 NA TGTGCCAGCAGCTTACAGGAGCAGCAGCCCCAGCATTTT CASSLQEQQPQHF
TRBD2 TRBJ2-7 TRBV6-5 NA TGTGCCAGCAGTTTATCCCGGACTAGCGGTTCCTACGAGCAGTACTTC CASSLSRTSGSYEQYF
NA TRBJ2-7 TRBV3-1/TRBV3-2 NA TGTGCCAGCAGCCAGGGCTTCGCCTACGAGCAGTACTTC CASSQGFAYEQYF
NA TRBJ2-3 TRBV19 NA TGTGCCAGTAGTAAAAACTCAGTCATAGGCCTCACAGATACGCAGTATTTT CASSKNSVIGLTDTQYF
NA TRBJ2-3 TRBV25-1 once TGTGCCAGCTCCCGCCGGGACAAAAGCACAGATACGCAGTATTTT CASSRRDKSTDTQYF
NA TRBJ2-1 TRBV19 NA TGTGCCAGTAGTATAGATAATAGTGCGGGGGCGAATAATGAGCAGTTCTTC CASSIDNSAGANNEQFF
NA TRBJ2-2 TRBV11-2 NA TGTGCCAGCAGCTTAGCGGTCGGGAGTACCGGGGAGCTGTTTTTT CASSLAVGSTGELFF
NA TRBJ2-6 TRBV3-1/TRBV3-2 NA TGTGCCAGCAGCCAAGATGCCCAGCCAGGCTCTGGGGCCAACGTCCTGACTTTC CASSQDAQPGSGANVLTF
NA TRBJ1-3 TRBV5-6 NA TGTGCCAGCAGCTTGTTAAGGACAGAAACTGGAAACACCATATATTTT CASSLLRTETGNTIYF
NA TRBJ1-5 TRBV4-3 NA TGCGCCAGCAGCCAAAACAGCCATAGCAATCAGCCCCAGCATTTT CASSQNSHSNQPQHF
NA TRBJ1-2 TRBV28 NA TGTGCCAGCTACATTCTGGGGGGTGGTGGCTACACCTTC CASYILGGGGYTF
NA TRBJ2-1 TRBV19 NA TGTGCCAGTAGGCCCGGACGCGGATACAATGAGCAGTTCTTC CASRPGRGYNEQFF
TRBD1 TRBJ1-1 TRBV28 once TGTGCCAGCAGTATAACCCGGGACAGGAGGAACACTGAAGCTTTCTTT CASSITRDRRNTEAFF
NA TRBJ2-5 TRBV2 few TGTGCCAGCAGGGACCCTTTGGGAGAGACCCAGTACTTC CASRDPLGETQYF
NA TRBJ2-2 TRBV4-1 NA TGCGCCAGCAGCCCTAAGGGGGGGACTCTCACCGGGGAGCTGTTTTTT CASSPKGGTLTGELFF
TRBD2 TRBJ2-3 TRBV7-6 NA TGTGCCAGCAGCTTAGCGACTAGCGGGAGTGGTGATACGCAGTATTTT CASSLATSGSGDTQYF
NA TRBJ1-1 TRBV19 NA TGTGCCAGTAGTATCTCCGGGGGCAAGGGCGCTGAAGCTTTCTTT CASSISGGKGAEAFF
NA TRBJ2-5 TRBV5-4 NA TGTGCCAGCACCGATAGGAGAGGGAACAAAGAGACCCAGTACTTC CASTDRRGNKETQYF
TRBD1 TRBJ1-1 TRBV2 NA TGTGCCAGCAGTTGGGACAGGGGGCCGACTGAAGCTTTCTTT CASSWDRGPTEAFF
TRBD1 TRBJ1-5 TRBV18 NA TGTGCCAGCTCATACTCACAGGGGGCAGGGGGTCAGCCCCAGCATTTT CASSYSQGAGGQPQHF
NA TRBJ2-7 TRBV20-1 NA TGCAGTGCGGACTACTCCTACGAGCAGTACTTC CSADYSYEQYF
NA TRBJ1-5 TRBV20-1 NA TGCAGTGCTAGTATGGGTTCTGGTTCAGGGCTTGTTCAGCCCCAGCATTTT CSASMGSGSGLVQPQHF
TRBD2 TRBJ2-2 TRBV7-3 few TGTGCCAGCAGCGGGACTAGCGGGAGGAGTGGCGGGGAGCTGTTTTTT CASSGTSGRSGGELFF
NA TRBJ2-7 TRBV4-2 few TGTGCCAGCAGCCAAGATCTGGCGTCCCGACCCTACGAGCAGTACTTC CASSQDLASRPYEQYF
NA TRBJ1-2 TRBV14 NA TGTGCCAGCAGCCAACTAGTAAACTATGGCTACACCTTC CASSQLVNYGYTF
NA TRBJ1-5 TRBV19 NA TGTGCCAGTAGTATAGATTTGACAGCCCCTCCGCATTTT CASSIDLTAPPHF
TRBD1 TRBJ1-5 TRBV15 NA TGTGCCACCAGCAGAAAGCGGACAGGGCGCAATCAGCCCCAGCATTTT CATSRKRTGRNQPQHF
TRBD2 TRBJ2-7 TRBV30 NA TGTGCCTGGAGTCCGGGGGGTAGCTCCTACGAGCAGTACTTC CAWSPGGSSYEQYF
NA TRBJ2-2 TRBV18 NA TGTGCCAGCTCACTGGCGAGGGACGGGGAGCTGTTTTTT CASSLARDGELFF
NA TRBJ2-3 TRBV19 once TGTGCCAGTAGTAGCTTTGAGGGGCTGGCAGATACGCAGTATTTT CASSSFEGLADTQYF
NA TRBJ2-5 TRBV29-1 NA TGCAGCGTTGAAGAACCCGGGCCTGGGGGGCCCCAAGAGACCCAGTACTTC CSVEEPGPGGPQETQYF
NA TRBJ1-1 TRBV6-2/TRBV6-3 NA TGTGCCAGCAGTTATACGGAGCGGTTGAACACTGAAGCTTTCTTT CASSYTERLNTEAFF
TRBD1 TRBJ1-1 TRBV3-1/TRBV3-2 NA TGTGCCAGCAGCCATAGAGGGACAGTCAACACTGAAGCTTTCTTT CASSHRGTVNTEAFF
NA TRBJ1-2 TRBV11-2 NA TGTGCCAGCAGCGCCGGGACTTACTACACCTTC CASSAGTYYTF
NA TRBJ1-3 TRBV5-1 NA TGCGCCAGCAGCTTGGCTGGGGAGGCACGGAACACCATATATTTT CASSLAGEARNTIYF
TRBD2 TRBJ2-7 TRBV5-8 NA TGTGCCAGCAGCTTGTCGGGCGGGAGAGGTTCTTACGAGCAGTACTTC CASSLSGGRGSYEQYF
NA TRBJ2-3 TRBV5-6 NA TGTGCCAGCAGCTTGGCCAGACGCACAGATACGCAGTATTTT CASSLARRTDTQYF
NA TRBJ1-2 TRBV19 NA TGTGCCACTTCCTTTACCAGAGGTGGCTACACCTTC CATSFTRGGYTF
TRBD2 TRBJ2-1 TRBV6-1 NA TGTGCCAGCAGTGACGGGACTAGCGCCTCTTTCGTGCAGTTCTTC CASSDGTSASFVQFF
NA TRBJ2-4 TRBV11-2 NA TGTGCCAGCAGCCAGTCCCCGGGAGAATTAAACATTCAGTACTTC CASSQSPGELNIQYF
TRBD1 TRBJ2-2 TRBV7-9 NA TGTGCCAGCAGCTTAGGACAGGGTGCCGGGGAGCTGTTTTTT CASSLGQGAGELFF
NA TRBJ1-1 TRBV18 NA TGTGCCAGCTCCCCGGGAGATCCGGTCACTGAAGCTTTCTTT CASSPGDPVTEAFF
NA TRBJ2-1 TRBV7-9 NA TGTGCCAGCAGCTTGGGGCCCTCGAATGAGCAGTTCTTC CASSLGPSNEQFF
NA TRBJ2-1 TRBV7-8 NA TGTGCCAGCAGACACCGTGTGGGGGGCGAGCAGTTCTTC CASRHRVGGEQFF
NA TRBJ1-2 TRBV29-1 NA TGCAGCGTTGGGCCCCCCTCCACAGGGAGGAAAGACTATGGCTACACCTTC CSVGPPSTGRKDYGYTF